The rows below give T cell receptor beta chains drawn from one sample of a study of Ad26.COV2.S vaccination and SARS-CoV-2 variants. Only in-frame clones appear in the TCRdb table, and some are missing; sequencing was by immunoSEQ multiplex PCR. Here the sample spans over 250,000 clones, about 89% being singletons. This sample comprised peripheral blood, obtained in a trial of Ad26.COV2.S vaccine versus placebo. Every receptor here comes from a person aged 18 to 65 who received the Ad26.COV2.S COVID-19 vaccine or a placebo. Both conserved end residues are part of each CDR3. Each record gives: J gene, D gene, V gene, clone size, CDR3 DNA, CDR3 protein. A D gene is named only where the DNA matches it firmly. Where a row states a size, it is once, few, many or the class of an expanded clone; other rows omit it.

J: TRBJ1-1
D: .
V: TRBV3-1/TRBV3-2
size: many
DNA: TGTGCCAGCAGCCAAGAGGGTACGGGGAAAGCTTTCTTT
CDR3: CASSQEGTGKAFF

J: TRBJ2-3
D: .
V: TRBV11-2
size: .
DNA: TGTGCCAGCAGCCCAAGACAGCGCACAGATACGCAGTATTTT
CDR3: CASSPRQRTDTQYF

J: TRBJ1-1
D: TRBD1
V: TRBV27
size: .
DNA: TGTGCCAGCAGCTCGTACACAGGGGTTGAAGCTTTCTTT
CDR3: CASSSYTGVEAFF

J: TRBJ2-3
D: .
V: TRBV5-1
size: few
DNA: TGCGCCAGCAGCTTGGAACCATTCCATGGCAACCTGGGGAATACGCAGTATTTT
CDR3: CASSLEPFHGNLGNTQYF

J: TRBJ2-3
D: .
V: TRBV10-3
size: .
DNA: TGTGCCATCAGTGAAGGAGGGTATACAGATACGCAGTATTTT
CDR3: CAISEGGYTDTQYF

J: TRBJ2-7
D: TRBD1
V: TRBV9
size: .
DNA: TGTGCCAGCAGCCCTTTAGACAGGGCCTACGAGCAGTACTTC
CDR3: CASSPLDRAYEQYF

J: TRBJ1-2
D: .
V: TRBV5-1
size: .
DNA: TGCGCCAGCAGCTTGGAGTGGGGGGCCGGCTATGGCTACACCTTC
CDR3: CASSLEWGAGYGYTF

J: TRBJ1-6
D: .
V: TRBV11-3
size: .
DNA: TGTGCCAGCAGCTTAGAGGGTGCCTATAATTCACCCCTCCACTTT
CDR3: CASSLEGAYNSPLHF

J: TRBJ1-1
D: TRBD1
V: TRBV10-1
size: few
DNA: TGCGCCAGCAGTCTGGACAGGCCCATGAACACTGAAGCTTTCTTT
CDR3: CASSLDRPMNTEAFF

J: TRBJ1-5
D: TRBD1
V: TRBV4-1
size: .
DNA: TGCGCCAGCAGCCGGTCCGACAGGGGCGGTCAGCCCCAGCATTTT
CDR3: CASSRSDRGGQPQHF

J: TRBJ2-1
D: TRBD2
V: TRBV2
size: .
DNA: TGTGCCAGCAGTGTAGCGGGGGGGCCCCACAATGAGCAGTTCTTC
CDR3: CASSVAGGPHNEQFF

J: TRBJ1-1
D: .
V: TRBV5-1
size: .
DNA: TGCGCCAGCACCGGGACACAGAACACTGAAGCTTTCTTT
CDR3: CASTGTQNTEAFF

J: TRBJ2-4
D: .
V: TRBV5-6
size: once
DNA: TGTGCCAGCAGCGATTGGACGGGGTCGGAAAACATTCAGTACTTC
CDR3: CASSDWTGSENIQYF

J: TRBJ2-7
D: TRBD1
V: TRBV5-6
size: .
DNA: TGTGCCAGCAGCTTGGACGGACAGGGGAGCTCCTACGAGCAGTACTTC
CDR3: CASSLDGQGSSYEQYF

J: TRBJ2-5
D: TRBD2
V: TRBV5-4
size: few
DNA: TGTGCCAGCAGCGGGAAAACAGCGGGAGGGGAGACCCAGTACTTC
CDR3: CASSGKTAGGETQYF

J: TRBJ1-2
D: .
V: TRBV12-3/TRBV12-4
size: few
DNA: TGTGCCAGCAGCTCCGACGGGAATGGCTACACCTTC
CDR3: CASSSDGNGYTF